Sequencing of this TCR beta chain was carried out in a study of shared clonotypes between healthy human individuals. Naive CD8 populations comprised CD45RO-negative cells positively selected for CCR7, excluding terminally differentiated effector memory CD45RA+ cells. This CDR3 has 11 residues. Using immunoSEQ multiplex PCR, the repertoire was profiled, and TCRdb retains in-frame clones only, with some absent. The sample records around 2,100,000 clones, roughly 94% being singletons. The origin of this receptor is a man between 18 and 29 years old in good health. This chain links TRBV21-1 with TRBJ1-1. TRBV21-1 is a pseudogene. Sequenced input: naive CD8+ T cells sorted from blood. CDR3 nucleotides: TGTGCCAGCACCTCAAACACTGAAGCTTTCTTT. It codes for CASTSNTEAFF.